These 32 T cell receptor beta chains were all obtained from the same sample, sequenced in a study of cytomegalovirus exposure and HLA in healthy donors. Sequenced by immunoSEQ multiplex PCR; TCRdb stores in-frame clones only, minus some. This sample has 140,000 to 150,000 clones; roughly 90% occur once, and the top ten carry approximately 0.7%. The sample taken for sequencing was PBMCs. The receptor source for this set is a man aged 18 to 29 in good health and CMV-seronegative.

The chain couples TRBV7-9 to TRBJ1-2, with D possibly being TRBD1 (5 bases). Germline CDR1 and CDR2: SEHNR and FQNEAQ (reference sequence). The CDR3 consists of 13 residues. Trimming shortened V by 7 bases and J by 3 bases, and 12 bases separated the two germline ends. CDR3 DNA sequence: TGTGCCAGCATCTCCTGGGGCGACTATGGCTACACCTTC. It translates to CASISWGDYGYTF.

V gene TRBV6-5 combines with J gene TRBJ2-7; unclear D gene. V dropped 3 bases and J dropped 2 bases, with 8 bases sitting between them. CDR3 length equals 13 residues. Germline values: CDR1 MNHEY, CDR2 SVGAGI. Here the CDR3 reads CASSYGTTYEQYF. CDR3 DNA sequence: TGTGCCAGCAGTTATGGCACAACCTACGAGCAGTACTTC.

The table lists this clone with a few counts. The CDR3 sequence: CASSQSLTSGEQYV. The CDR3 DNA is TGTGCCAGCTCCCAATCCCTAACTAGCGGCGAGCAGTACGTC. The chain links TRBV6-5 to TRBJ2-7; 8 nucleotides line up with TRBD2. CDR1 is MNHEY, CDR2 SVGAGI, per germline. The CDR3 loop spans 14 amino acids. Germline trimming cut 8 bases from V and 6 bases from J; bases unmatched to any gene: 12.

This chain joins TRBV19 and TRBJ1-3, with 8 nucleotides matching TRBD1. Trimming took 8 bases from V and 7 from J; bases not matched to a gene: 4. The CDR3 totals 12 residues. CDR1 is LNHDA and CDR2 is SQIVND in the germline V gene (reference sequence). CDR3 bases: TGTGCCAGTGGGGGACAGGCGAACACCATATATTTT. Amino acids: CASGGQANTIYF.

The genes are TRBV29-1 and TRBJ1-2, with D unresolved. V was trimmed by 5 bases and J by 7 bases, leaving 11 bases between them. CDR1 is SQVTM and CDR2 is ANQGSEA in the germline V gene. CDR3 length equals 11 residues. CDR3 residues: CSVSDGVGYTF. The CDR3 DNA reads TGCAGCGTTTCGGACGGGGTTGGCTACACCTTC.

The V gene is TRBV28, the J gene TRBJ2-7, with TRBD2 matching over 8 bases. From germline, CDR1 is MDHEN and CDR2 SYDVKM. The CDR3 runs 16 residues. V shed 8 bases, J shed 0 bases, and the junction held 12 bases outside the gene matches. CDR3 DNA: TGTGCCAGCCGAGTGGGGGGAGCGGGGGCCTCCTACGAGCAGTACGTC. It is translated as CASRVGGAGASYEQYV.

This clone was seen only once. This chain joins TRBV6-1 and TRBJ1-2; TRBD1 aligns across 9 bases. The CDR3 spans 16 residues. V was clipped by 4 bases and J by 6 bases; unmatched bases: 12. From germline, CDR1 is MNHNS and CDR2 SASEGT. CDR3 sequence reads: CASSVGVGRTGDGYTF. The CDR3, as DNA: TGTGCCAGCAGTGTAGGTGTCGGAAGGACAGGGGATGGCTACACCTTC.

The V call is TRBV5-4, the J call TRBJ2-1, with 15 bases aligning to TRBD2. This CDR3 spans 15 amino acids. The V and J ends lost 4 bases and 9 bases, in that order; junction bases with no gene match: 5. Germline V lookup: CDR1 SGHNT, CDR2 YYREEE (reference sequence). CDR3 sequence: CASSLGLAGGSEQFF. CDR3 sequence (DNA): TGTGCCAGCAGCCTGGGACTAGCGGGAGGTAGTGAGCAGTTCTTC.

The chain recombines TRBV6-1 with TRBJ2-7, with 11 bases fitting TRBD2. V dropped 4 bases and J dropped 4; count of bases not matched to a gene: 9. The CDR3 is made up of 16 amino acids. CDR1 is MNHNS, CDR2 SASEGT, per germline. CDR3 nucleotides: TGTGCCAGCAGTGTACGCCCTACTAGCGGGGGATACGAGCAGTACGTC. Its translation is CASSVRPTSGGYEQYV.

This rearrangement joins TRBV6-6 to TRBJ2-2, with TRBD1 matching over 9 bases. The CDR3 runs 15 residues. Per the germline V gene, CDR1 is MNHNY and CDR2 is SVGAGI (reference sequence). Trimming took 8 bases from V and 5 from J; bases not matched to a gene: 9. DNA for the CDR3: TGTGCCAGCCGACAACAGGGGGCAGGGACCGGGGAGCTGTTTTTT. This translates into CASRQQGAGTGELFF.

V and J are TRBV7-2 and TRBJ1-5, with TRBD1 matching over 7 bases. Germline-derived CDR1 and CDR2 are SGHTA and FQGNSA. The CDR3 runs to 16 residues. Trimming removed 5 bases from V and 0 bases from J; junction bases left unmatched: 7. The DNA for the CDR3 is TGTGCCAGCAGCCGACGGACAGGCCATAGCAATCAGCCCCAGCATTTT. Translating gives CASSRRTGHSNQPQHF.

The CDR3 loop reads CASSQALGSFQPLHF. The CDR3 coding sequence is TGTGCCAGCAGCCAAGCGCTCGGGTCCTTCCAACCCCTCCACTTT. The V gene is TRBV14, the J gene TRBJ1-6; D remains unclear. This CDR3 has 15 residues. Trimming removed 1 base at V and 12 bases at J, with 16 bases between. Per germline, CDR1 SGHDN and CDR2 FVKESK.

The genes are TRBV27 and TRBJ1-4; D is perhaps TRBD1 (6 bases). CDR1 and CDR2 (germline): MNHEY, SMNVEV (reference sequence). The CDR3 spans 13 residues. Trimming took 4 bases from V and 8 from J, leaving 11 bases between them. CDR3 coding DNA: TGTGCCAGCAGTTCGGCAGGGGAGGAAAAACTGTTTTTT. Protein product: CASSSAGEEKLFF.

This chain joins TRBV29-1 and TRBJ2-5; TRBD2 matches at 11 bases. The length of the CDR3 is 15 residues. The V gene end was trimmed by 4 bases and the J gene end by 7 bases; junction bases not matched to a gene: 11. Germline values: CDR1 SQVTM, CDR2 ANQGSEA. DNA of the CDR3: TGCAGCGTTGCTACTAGCGGGAGCTCCTCATGGACCCAGTACTTC. Its translation: CSVATSGSSSWTQYF.

V and J are TRBV5-4 and TRBJ2-2; 7 bases fit TRBD2. This CDR3 has 15 residues. The trim removed 2 bases at V and 1 base at J, leaving 2 bases unmatched. CDR1 is SGHNT, CDR2 YYREEE, per germline (reference sequence). CDR3 in DNA: TGTGCCAGCAGCTTTGGACTAGAGAACACCGGGGAGCTGTTTTTT. Its translation: CASSFGLENTGELFF.

The V gene is TRBV4-2, the J gene TRBJ2-3, with TRBD1 as a possible D gene (5 bases). Germline V gene data show CDR1 as LGHNA and CDR2 as YNFKEQ. Trimming took off 2 bases at V and 0 bases at J, with 15 bases between the two ends. CDR3 length: 17 residues. The CDR3: CASSQLGPGTSTDTQYF. CDR3 bases: TGTGCCAGCAGCCAATTGGGGCCAGGTACTAGCACAGATACGCAGTATTTT.

The V gene is TRBV27, the J gene TRBJ2-1, with 8 bases fitting TRBD2. The germline gives CDR1 MNHEY, CDR2 SMNVEV (reference sequence). With 6 bases clipped from V and 4 bases from J, the junction kept 5 bases outside the gene matches. This CDR3 has 14 amino acids. CDR3 sequence: CASSAGGGYNEQFF. The DNA of the CDR3 is TGTGCCAGCAGCGCGGGAGGAGGTTACAATGAGCAGTTCTTC.

The chain links TRBV2 to TRBJ1-5; D remains unclear. V gave up 2 bases and J gave up 6 bases, with 11 bases separating them. The CDR3 loop spans 14 amino acids. Looked up from germline, CDR1 is SNHLY and CDR2 is FYNNEI. The CDR3, as DNA: TGTGCCAGCAGTGAATCGGGTTTCAGTCAGCCCCAGCATTTT. Translating gives CASSESGFSQPQHF.

The genes are TRBV29-1 and TRBJ1-5; 7 bases fit TRBD1. Germline CDR1 SQVTM, CDR2 ANQGSEA. With 3 bases clipped from V and 6 bases from J, the junction kept 5 bases outside the gene matches. The length of the CDR3 is 13 residues. CDR3 sequence (DNA): TGCAGCGTTGAGGAGGGGGCGGGTCAGCCCCAGCATTTT. Encoded protein: CSVEEGAGQPQHF.

This clone was detected a few times. V and J are TRBV2 and TRBJ2-1, with 11 bases identical to TRBD2. Germline-derived CDR1 and CDR2 are SNHLY and FYNNEI. After removal of 6 bases from V and 3 bases from J, the junction contained 1 base not matched to a gene. The length of the CDR3 is 14 residues. The DNA for the CDR3 is TGTGCCAGCAGGACTAGCGGGGTCTACAATGAGCAGTTCTTC. Translation gives CASRTSGVYNEQFF.

The chain links TRBV5-8 to TRBJ2-7; 7 bases fit TRBD1. Trimming at V came to 3 bases and at J to 4 bases, leaving 10 bases not matched to a gene. Germline V lookup: CDR1 SGHTS, CDR2 YDEGEE. The CDR3 has 15 residues. CDR3 coding DNA: TGTGCCAGCAGCTCAGACAGGGAAGCTGGGTACGAGCAGTACTTC. Protein sequence: CASSSDREAGYEQYF.

This clone was recorded once. The rearrangement joins TRBV6-6 to TRBJ2-7, with TRBD2 identical over 7 bases. Germline V gene data show CDR1 as MNHNY and CDR2 as SVGAGI (reference sequence). V was pared by 6 bases and J by 2 bases, with 7 bases of the junction left unmatched. The CDR3 covers 14 residues. CDR3 nucleotides: TGTGCCAGCAGCCGAACTAGCGACACCTACGAGCAGTACGTC. It yields the protein CASSRTSDTYEQYV.

The rearrangement links TRBV6-6 to TRBJ2-1; D is possibly TRBD2 (6 bases). This CDR3 comprises 16 residues. Per the germline V gene, CDR1 is MNHNY and CDR2 is SVGAGI (reference sequence). V dropped 7 bases and J dropped 6 bases, with 22 bases sitting between them. The CDR3 sequence: CASKPSGWGVGNEQFF. The CDR3 DNA reads TGTGCCAGCAAACCCTCCGGGTGGGGGGTAGGCAATGAGCAGTTCTTC.

CDR3 sequence reads: CASSLSGGSSYNEQFF. As DNA, the CDR3 is TGTGCCAGCAGCTTATCCGGAGGCTCCAGTTACAATGAGCAGTTCTTC. The chain joins TRBV7-2 to TRBJ2-1; possibly TRBD2 for D (5 bases). V shed 2 bases and J shed 4 bases, with 15 bases lying between them. This CDR3 contains 16 residues. CDR1 and CDR2 from the germline V gene are SGHTA and FQGNSA. The entire variable domain, with the rest obtained from reference TRBV7-2 and TRBJ2-1, is as follows: GAGVSQSPSNKVTEKGKDVELRCDPISGHTALYWYRQSLGQGLEFLIYFQGNSAPDKSGLPSDRFSAERTGGSVSTLTIQRTQQEDSAVYLCASSLSGGSSYNEQFFGPGTRLTVL.

V gene TRBV30 combines with J gene TRBJ1-2, with TRBD1 matching 12 bases. The CDR3 totals 13 residues. V gave up 4 bases and J gave up 7 bases; unmatched junction bases: 4. Germline values: CDR1 GTSNPN, CDR2 SVGIG (reference sequence). In DNA form, the CDR3 reads TGTGCCTGGACGGGACAGGGGGCCAGTGGCTACACCTTC. Translated: CAWTGQGASGYTF.

The chain joins TRBV5-4 to TRBJ2-6, with 7 bases fitting TRBD1. The J segment lost 0 bases and the V segment lost 9 bases, leaving 3 bases of the junction unmatched. This CDR3 has 14 amino acids. Germline CDR1 is SGHNT and CDR2 is YYREEE (reference sequence). The CDR3, as DNA: TGTGCCACCAGACAGGGCTCTGGGGCCAACGTCCTGACTTTC. Translating gives CATRQGSGANVLTF.

The chain carries TRBV6-5 and TRBJ2-1; 7 bases align to TRBD2. Trimming took 6 bases from V and 10 from J; bases not matched to a gene: 3. This CDR3 comprises 11 residues. The germline V gene has CDR1 MNHEY and CDR2 SVGAGI. In DNA, the CDR3 is TGTGCCAGCAGGAAGGGACTAGAGCAGTTCTTC. Its translation is CASRKGLEQFF.

This clone was detected only a few times. This chain connects TRBV6-1 to TRBJ2-1; 8 bases match TRBD2. With V trimmed by 0 bases and J by 8 bases, 9 bases remained unmatched. In germline, CDR1 is MNHNS, CDR2 SASEGT. The CDR3 sequence is 16 residues long. CDR3 in amino acids: CASSEARSGSFHEQFF. The CDR3 DNA sequence: TGTGCCAGCAGTGAAGCGCGCAGCGGGAGTTTCCATGAGCAGTTCTTC.

The chain joins TRBV10-3 to TRBJ1-2; 8 nucleotides agree with TRBD1. Per germline, CDR1 ENHRY and CDR2 SYGVKD. The CDR3 has 13 residues. The junction had 9 bases not matched to a gene; V was cut back by 11 bases and J by 4 bases. CDR3 sequence (DNA): TGTGCCTCCAAGGGACAGGAGGTCTATGGCTACACCTTC. It specifies CASKGQEVYGYTF.

The chain joins TRBV28 to TRBJ2-1, with TRBD1 identical over 9 bases. The CDR3 runs 11 residues. The junction had 4 bases not matched to a gene; V was cut back by 3 bases and J by 16 bases. CDR1 is MDHEN, CDR2 SYDVKM, per germline. The CDR3 nucleotides read TGTGCCAGCAGTTTTGGGGACAGGGTTTTCTTC. Protein: CASSFGDRVFF.

This chain links TRBV27 with TRBJ1-1, with 10 nucleotides matching TRBD1. This CDR3 is built from 17 residues. Trimming cost V 5 bases and J 10 bases; bases outside gene matches: 19. The germline CDR1 and CDR2 sequences are MNHEY and SMNVEV (reference sequence). The CDR3 DNA reads TGTGCCAGCAGTGTAATGTGGGACAGGGGCCCCAAGGCGGCAGCTTTCTTT. This gives the protein CASSVMWDRGPKAAAFF.

Of note for this clone: In the same sample, other DNA sequences code for this CDR3. The chain combines TRBV9 with TRBJ2-3, with 13 bases identical to TRBD2. CDR3 length equals 16 residues. Trimming took 2 bases from V and 4 from J; bases not matched to a gene: 4. Germline V lookup: CDR1 SGDLS, CDR2 YYNGEE. CDR3 protein: CASSVGGLAGSDTQYF. The CDR3 nucleotides read TGTGCCAGCAGCGTTGGGGGACTAGCGGGATCAGATACGCAGTATTTT.